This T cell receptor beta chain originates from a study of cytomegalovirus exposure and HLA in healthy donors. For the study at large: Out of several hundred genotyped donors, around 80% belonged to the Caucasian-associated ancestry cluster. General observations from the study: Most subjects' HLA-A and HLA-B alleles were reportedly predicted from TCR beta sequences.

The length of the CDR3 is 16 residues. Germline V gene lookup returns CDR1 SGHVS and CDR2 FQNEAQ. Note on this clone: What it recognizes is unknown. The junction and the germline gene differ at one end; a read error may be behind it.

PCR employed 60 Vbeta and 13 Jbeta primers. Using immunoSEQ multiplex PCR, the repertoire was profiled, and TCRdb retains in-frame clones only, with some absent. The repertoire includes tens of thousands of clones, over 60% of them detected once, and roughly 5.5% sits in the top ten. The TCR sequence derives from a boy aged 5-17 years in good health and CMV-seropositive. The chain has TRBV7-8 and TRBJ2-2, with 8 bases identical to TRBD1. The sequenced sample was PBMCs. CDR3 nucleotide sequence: TGTGCCAGCACCTTATCCGGGACAGGCGACACCGGGGAGCTGTTTTTT. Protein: CASTLSGTGDTGELFF.